This T cell receptor beta chain was obtained from a study of beta chain features in type 1 diabetes. Germline V gene data show CDR1 as SGHTA and CDR2 as FQGNSA. Losses at the gene ends were 5 bases for V and 0 bases for J; bases not matched to a gene: 5. This CDR3 contains 15 residues. CD45RO/CCR7/CD25/CD127/CD95/CD27 separated CD4+ naive, central memory, regulatory and stem cell-like memory cells by sorting. The sample holds a few counts of this clone. Its antigen is unidentified. Other DNA sequences within the sample encode an identical CDR3. Expressed TCRB transcripts were sequenced, since all the RNA that had been isolated was reverse transcribed. TCRdb keeps only in-frame clones here, not all; method: immunoSEQ multiplex PCR. This sample has hundreds of thousands of clones, with 11% to 15% found just once. Study-level points and caveats: In comparison with healthy donors, patients had naive, central memory and Treg TCRB repertoires that appeared more similar.

Material for sequencing was central memory CD4+ T cells from blood. The receptor was derived from a man aged 25-40 years in good health. The V call is TRBV7-2, the J call TRBJ1-1; 8 bases match TRBD1. Here the CDR3 reads CASSLGQGMNTEAFF. CDR3 in DNA: TGTGCCAGCAGCCTCGGACAGGGCATGAACACTGAAGCTTTCTTT.